This T cell receptor beta chain is from a study of cytomegalovirus exposure and HLA in healthy donors. A remark on this clone: Its antigen is not identified.

The study's findings and limits: Earlier findings revealed that most TCR beta V segments proved productive either about 87% or about 30% of the time. HLA allele associations emerged for fewer than 20,000 TCR beta sequences in a later analysis, at 0.05 false discovery rate.

The CDR3 totals 12 residues. Trimming took off 8 bases at V and 0 bases at J, with 10 bases between the two ends. CDR1 is SQVTM, CDR2 ANQGSEA, per germline. This PCR relied on a set of 60 Vbeta primers and 13 Jbeta primers. Profiling relied on immunoSEQ multiplex PCR, and the TCRdb table lists in-frame clones only, not all of them. The table has some 150,000 clones, about 75% seen once; the top ten hold about 1.7%. This TCR was recovered from a young woman in good health and CMV-seronegative. The chain employs TRBV29-1 and TRBJ1-1, with TRBD1 as a possible D gene (5 bases). Source material: PBMCs. In DNA, the CDR3 is TGCAGCTTTTACAGGTTGAACACTGAAGCTTTCTTT. Its translation is CSFYRLNTEAFF.